This passage covers 13 T cell receptor beta chains from one sample sequenced in a study of blood T cell repertoires in COVID-19. The repertoire was sequenced with immunoSEQ multiplex PCR; TCRdb's copy has only in-frame clones and lacks some. The sample shows 40,000 to 50,000 clones, approximately 90% of them seen only once. The material sequenced was PBMCs or T cells enriched from blood (not recorded which). The receptors stem from a woman between 50 and 59 years old who had recovered from COVID-19.

The gene calls are TRBV11-2 and TRBJ1-2; 8 positions agree with TRBD1. Trimming removed 1 base from V and 0 bases from J; junction bases left unmatched: 10. Germline CDR1 and CDR2: SGHAT and FQNNGV. The CDR3 is 18 amino acids. This CDR3 is CASSLAGTGRIANYGYTF. The CDR3 DNA reads as TGTGCCAGCAGCTTAGCCGGGACAGGCAGAATAGCTAACTATGGCTACACCTTC.

This chain connects TRBV28 to TRBJ1-6, with D uncertain. The germline CDR1 and CDR2 sequences are MDHEN and SYDVKM. Trimming cost V 4 bases and J 4 bases, with 8 bases left between them. This CDR3 has 14 residues. The CDR3 loop reads CASSSGRYNSPLHF. CDR3 DNA: TGTGCCAGCAGTTCCGGTCGTTATAATTCACCCCTCCACTTT.

The V and J genes are TRBV7-9 and TRBJ2-6; the D gene is possibly TRBD2 (5 bases). Germline V CDR1 and CDR2: SEHNR, FQNEAQ (reference sequence). The CDR3 has 19 amino acids. With 5 bases removed from V and 0 bases from J, the gap between germline ends came to 20 bases. DNA for the CDR3: TGTGCCAGCAGCCCAGGTCGATTGGGAGATTCCTCTGGGGCCAACGTCCTGACTTTC. Translated: CASSPGRLGDSSGANVLTF.

The chain links TRBV7-8 to TRBJ2-1; a weak D match, TRBD1 (6 bases). This CDR3 spans 18 amino acids. Trimming cost V 1 base and J 9 bases, with 25 bases left between them. Looked up from germline, CDR1 is SGHVS and CDR2 is FQNEAQ. The CDR3 coding sequence is TGTGCCAGCAGCTTAGAGTTTAATGTAGGCAGGGGACGGAGTGAGCAGTTCTTC. The encoded protein is CASSLEFNVGRGRSEQFF.

The genes are TRBV7-2 and TRBJ2-2; D possibly corresponds to TRBD1 (5 bases). The CDR3 is 14 residues long. The V and J ends lost 3 bases and 8 bases respectively, with 13 bases between them. In germline, CDR1 is SGHTA, CDR2 FQGNSA. The CDR3 bases are TGTGCCAGCAGCTTTTTTTTGGGGCAGGGGGAGCTGTTTTTT. It is translated as CASSFFLGQGELFF.

This chain uses TRBV19 with TRBJ1-5, with 8 bases aligning to TRBD1. The J segment lost 4 bases and the V segment lost 7 bases, leaving 3 bases of the junction unmatched. CDR1 LNHDA and CDR2 SQIVND come from the germline V gene (reference sequence). The length of the CDR3 is 13 residues. CDR3 loop: CASKDRENQPQHF. CDR3 in DNA: TGTGCCAGTAAGGACAGGGAGAATCAGCCCCAGCATTTT.

The chain couples TRBV9 to TRBJ1-3; no clear D. The germline CDR1 and CDR2 sequences are SGDLS and YYNGEE. The CDR3 contains 13 residues. V was cut by 3 bases and J by 3 bases, with 7 bases left in between. The CDR3 reads CASSALGGNTIYF. CDR3 sequence (DNA): TGTGCCAGCAGCGCTCTCGGTGGAAACACCATATATTTT.

CDR3 in amino acids: CASRRSGYNEQFF. The CDR3 DNA follows: TGTGCCAGCAGGCGGAGCGGGTACAATGAGCAGTTCTTC. The chain couples TRBV2 to TRBJ2-1, with D maybe TRBD2 (6 bases). Germline CDR1 is SNHLY and CDR2 is FYNNEI. The V gene lost 6 bases and the J gene lost 4 bases, with 10 bases spanning the gap. The CDR3 is made up of 13 amino acids.

The V call is TRBV28, the J call TRBJ2-7, with TRBD1 matching over 9 bases. With V trimmed by 7 bases and J by 3 bases, 7 bases remained unmatched. The CDR3 extends over 14 amino acids. Germline CDR1 reads MDHEN; CDR2 reads SYDVKM. As DNA, the CDR3 is TGTGCCAGCATTAGACAGGGGGGGTTCTACGAGCAGTACTTC. Amino acids: CASIRQGGFYEQYF.

The genes are TRBV30 and TRBJ1-6, with D possibly matching TRBD1 (5 bases). The V gene's germline CDR1 is GTSNPN and CDR2 SVGIG (reference sequence). The CDR3 length is 15 residues. Trimming shortened V by 3 bases and J by 4 bases, and 13 bases separated the two germline ends. CDR3 bases: TGTGCCTGGAGGGCCCGCGGGGGATATAATTCACCCCTCCACTTT. The encoded protein is CAWRARGGYNSPLHF.

The chain recombines TRBV6-5 with TRBJ2-5; 9 bases are shared with TRBD1. J was trimmed by 2 bases and V by 0 bases; bases with no gene match: 4. Germline V gives CDR1 MNHEY, CDR2 SVGAGI. This CDR3 contains 16 residues. In nucleotides, the CDR3 is TGTGCCAGCAGTTACTCCGGGACAGGGTCTCAAGAGACCCAGTACTTC. Its protein product is CASSYSGTGSQETQYF.

This chain connects TRBV4-2 to TRBJ2-5; 10 nucleotides line up with TRBD2. Germline V lookup: CDR1 LGHNA, CDR2 YNFKEQ. This CDR3 has 17 amino acids. The ends lost 6 bases at V and 2 bases at J; junction bases unmatched: 12. The CDR3 DNA is TGTGCCAGCAGTCAAAGTACAGCGGGAGGGACACAAGAGACCCAGTACTTC. This gives the protein CASSQSTAGGTQETQYF.

Within the sample, this clone is medium-sized. V is TRBV27 and J is TRBJ1-2, with D perhaps matching TRBD1 (5 bases). Trimming left V 6 bases short and J 8 bases short, with 13 bases between. The CDR3 sequence is 12 residues long. CDR1 MNHEY and CDR2 SMNVEV come from the germline V gene (reference sequence). CDR3 residues: CASRGGSSGYTF. The CDR3 DNA follows: TGTGCCAGCAGGGGGGGTTCGTCGGGCTACACCTTC.